This passage covers 30 T cell receptor beta chains from one sample sequenced in a study of shared clonotypes between healthy human individuals. Measured with immunoSEQ multiplex PCR; TCRdb has only the in-frame clones, and not every one. The sample has millions of clones; about 95% are singletons. The material sequenced was naive CD4+ T cells sorted from blood. Described subset: CD45RA+ positively selected. The receptors stem from a man aged 18 to 30 in good health.

The gene calls are TRBV28 and TRBJ2-2, with a possible D match to TRBD1 (5 bases). The V end was cut by 9 bases, the J end by 5 bases, with 13 bases between. This CDR3 has 13 residues. Germline V CDR1 and CDR2: MDHEN, SYDVKM. The CDR3: CASITGGTGELFF. CDR3 sequence (DNA): TGTGCCAGTATAACAGGCGGAACCGGGGAGCTGTTTTTT.

The chain is built from TRBV12-5 and TRBJ2-1; 7 nucleotides align to TRBD2. The CDR3 length is 17 residues. The junction had 15 bases not matched to a gene; V was cut back by 2 bases and J by 8 bases. The germline V gene has CDR1 LGHNT and CDR2 FRNRAP. CDR3 in DNA: TGTGCTAGTGGTTTGTACGGGAAGACGGGAGGTCGGGATGAGCAGTTCTTC. Protein product: CASGLYGKTGGRDEQFF.

This chain joins TRBV5-1 and TRBJ1-4; D remains unclear. The length of the CDR3 is 15 residues. V shed 0 bases and J shed 3 bases, with 9 bases lying between them. Germline CDR1 SGHRS, CDR2 YFSETQ. In DNA, the CDR3 is TGCGCCAGCAGCTTGGAGAGAGGGTCTAATGAAAAACTGTTTTTT. It is translated as CASSLERGSNEKLFF.

The V gene is TRBV7-2, the J gene TRBJ2-5, with 10 bases identical to TRBD2. The junction had 21 bases not matched to a gene; V was cut back by 5 bases and J by 9 bases. This CDR3 is built from 18 residues. Germline values: CDR1 SGHTA, CDR2 FQGNSA. CDR3 nucleotides: TGTGCCAGCAGCCAGAGGGGCATAGCGGGAGGTCTCGTTTCGGCCCAGTACTTC. As protein: CASSQRGIAGGLVSAQYF.

The J gene is TRBJ2-5, the V gene TRBV7-9; D is undetermined. Per the germline V gene, CDR1 is SEHNR and CDR2 is FQNEAQ (reference sequence). V was pared by 1 base and J by 3 bases, with 3 bases between. This CDR3 comprises 12 residues. DNA for the CDR3: TGTGCCAGCAGCTTAGTCGAAGAGACCCAGTACTTC. Translated: CASSLVEETQYF. The variable domain in full, with the rest retrieved from reference TRBV7-9 and TRBJ2-5, is DTGVSQNPRHKITKRGQNVTFRCDPISEHNRLYWYRQTLGQGPEFLTYFQNEAQLEKSRLLSDRFSAERPKGSFSTLEIQRTEQGDSAMYLCASSLVEETQYFGPGTRLLVL.

The chain couples TRBV2 to TRBJ1-1; D perhaps matches TRBD1 (5 bases). Trimming stripped 5 bases from V and 7 bases from J, with 8 bases between. The CDR3 is made up of 11 amino acids. Germline lookup yields CDR1 SNHLY and CDR2 FYNNEI. The chain's CDR3 is CASSYDSEAFF. In nucleotides, the CDR3 is TGTGCCAGCAGTTACGACAGTGAAGCTTTCTTT.

The chain uses TRBV19 and TRBJ2-1; 7 positions match TRBD2. The CDR3 has 13 residues. Trimming took 1 base from V and 15 from J; bases not matched to a gene: 9. Germline CDR1 is LNHDA and CDR2 is SQIVND (reference sequence). For the CDR3, the DNA is TGTGCCAGTAGTATAGGGCTGGCGGGAGAGTTGTTCTTC. Protein: CASSIGLAGELFF.

The J gene is TRBJ2-7, the V gene TRBV11-2, with D possibly being TRBD1 (6 bases). The V gene lost 2 bases and the J gene lost 2 bases, with 10 bases spanning the gap. The CDR3 extends over 14 amino acids. The V gene's germline CDR1 is SGHAT and CDR2 FQNNGV. The CDR3, as DNA: TGTGCCAGCAGCTTAAAGACAGGTCCCTACGAGCAGTACTTC. Protein: CASSLKTGPYEQYF.

The chain has TRBV18 and TRBJ2-7, with D uncertain. The CDR3 contains 11 residues. Trimming left V 2 bases short and J 6 bases short, with 5 bases between. Per germline, CDR1 KGHSH and CDR2 LQKENI. The CDR3: CASSPKLEQYF. CDR3 sequence (DNA): TGTGCCAGCTCACCAAAACTCGAGCAGTACTTC.

This sequence joins TRBV10-3 and TRBJ2-5, with 10 bases that match TRBD1. V was pared by 6 bases and J by 5 bases, with 3 bases of the junction left unmatched. The CDR3 consists of 13 residues. Germline V gene sequence: CDR1 ENHRY, CDR2 SYGVKD. This CDR3 is CAIRRGQGETQYF. The CDR3 DNA reads as TGTGCCATCAGGCGGGGACAGGGGGAGACCCAGTACTTC.

This chain connects TRBV4-3 to TRBJ1-6; D unclear. Per the germline V gene, CDR1 is LGHNA and CDR2 is YSLEER. The CDR3 covers 15 residues. V was trimmed by 3 bases and J by 7 bases, leaving 13 bases between them. The DNA for the CDR3 is TGCGCCAGCAGCCAGTACCGGGGTGGAAATTCACCCCTCCACTTT. This gives the protein CASSQYRGGNSPLHF.

The chain combines TRBV27 with TRBJ2-5; D ambiguous. Trimming took 4 bases from V and 1 from J, leaving 10 bases between them. Germline-derived CDR1 and CDR2 are MNHEY and SMNVEV (reference sequence). There are 14 residues in the CDR3. The CDR3, as DNA: TGTGCCAGCAGTTCCACCCTTGGCCAAGAGACCCAGTACTTC. It translates to CASSSTLGQETQYF.

V is TRBV9 and J is TRBJ1-6; TRBD1 aligns across 8 bases. Germline loops: CDR1 SGDLS, CDR2 YYNGEE. This CDR3 is 15 amino acids long. The V gene end was trimmed by 0 bases and the J gene end by 7 bases; junction bases not matched to a gene: 3. CDR3 sequence: CASSVAAGGNSPLHF. The CDR3 DNA reads TGTGCCAGCAGCGTAGCGGCAGGGGGCAATTCACCCCTCCACTTT.

The chain links TRBV2 to TRBJ2-3; 7 bases line up with TRBD2. The CDR3 contains 15 residues. CDR1 is SNHLY and CDR2 is FYNNEI in the germline V gene. V shed 1 base and J 3 bases; nucleotides not matched to a gene: 4. Written as DNA, the CDR3 is TGTGCCAGCAGTGAAGGGCTAGCGGTAACAGATACGCAGTATTTT. Its protein is CASSEGLAVTDTQYF. Looking up the rest from reference TRBV2 and TRBJ2-3 gives the full variable domain: EPEVTQTPSHQVTQMGQEVILRCVPISNHLYFYWYRQILGQKVEFLVSFYNNEISEKSEIFDDQFSVERPDGSNFTLKIRSTKLEDSAMYFCASSEGLAVTDTQYFGPGTRLTVL.

The chain recombines TRBV11-2 with TRBJ1-2; possible D gene TRBD1, 5 bases. Per germline, CDR1 SGHAT and CDR2 FQNNGV. V was shortened by 1 base and J by 8 bases, with 11 bases between the two germline ends. The CDR3 is made up of 13 amino acids. CDR3 DNA: TGTGCCAGCAGCTTAGTTAGGGGAAGCGGCTACACCTTC. This gives the protein CASSLVRGSGYTF.

The genes are TRBV6-5 and TRBJ2-5; D unresolved. CDR1 and CDR2 from the germline V gene are MNHEY and SVGAGI. Trimming took off 0 bases at V and 1 base at J, with 12 bases between the two ends. CDR3 length equals 16 residues. The CDR3 loop is CASSYSEYTIQETQYF. DNA for the CDR3: TGTGCCAGCAGTTACTCGGAATATACAATCCAAGAGACCCAGTACTTC.

The chain recombines TRBV25-1 with TRBJ2-7; D remains unclear. V was trimmed by 4 bases and J by 3 bases, leaving 13 bases between them. The CDR3 length is 14 residues. Per the germline V gene, CDR1 is MGHDK and CDR2 is SYGVNS. This CDR3 is CASSVAAANYEQYF. The CDR3 DNA reads as TGTGCCAGCAGTGTGGCAGCCGCTAACTACGAGCAGTACTTC.

The chain combines TRBV5-1 with TRBJ2-5; unclear D gene. In germline, CDR1 is SGHRS, CDR2 YFSETQ. The CDR3 sequence is 15 residues long. The V and J ends lost 2 bases and 1 base respectively, with 12 bases between them. CDR3 DNA: TGCGCCAGCAGCTTTCGGTCGGAGCCCCAAGAGACCCAGTACTTC. Translating it yields CASSFRSEPQETQYF.

This chain uses TRBV19 with TRBJ2-3; 7 positions match TRBD2. This CDR3 contains 17 residues. Losses at the gene ends were 5 bases for V and 2 bases for J; bases not matched to a gene: 13. Germline V gene data show CDR1 as LNHDA and CDR2 as SQIVND (reference sequence). CDR3: CASSSLRDYPITDTQYF. The CDR3 nucleotides are TGTGCCAGTAGTTCACTCCGGGACTACCCAATCACAGATACGCAGTATTTT.

The genes are TRBV30 and TRBJ2-3, with D possibly TRBD1 on 6 matching bases. Trimming removed 3 bases at V and 1 base at J, with 14 bases between. The V gene's germline CDR1 is GTSNPN and CDR2 SVGIG (reference sequence). The CDR3 is made up of 15 amino acids. The CDR3 sequence is CAWRETGRGTDTQYF. Here the CDR3 DNA reads TGTGCCTGGAGGGAAACAGGGAGAGGCACAGATACGCAGTATTTT.

The V call is TRBV23-1, the J call TRBJ2-7; D is unresolved. TRBV23-1 has ORF status, its function being uncertain. The germline V and J ends were trimmed by 4 bases and 3 bases, with 10 bases remaining between them. The CDR3 spans 13 residues. CDR3 bases: TGCGCCAGCAGTCCCTCGCGGATCTACGAGCAGTACTTC. This translates into CASSPSRIYEQYF.

CDR3 region: CAISGGVRDGYTF. The CDR3 nucleotides read TGTGCCATCTCAGGGGGCGTAAGGGATGGCTACACCTTC. The rearrangement joins TRBV10-3 to TRBJ1-2, with TRBD1 identical over 8 bases. Looked up from germline, CDR1 is ENHRY and CDR2 is SYGVKD. The CDR3 has 13 residues. V was clipped by 8 bases and J by 6 bases; unmatched bases: 8.

CDR3 sequence reads: CASSQSRDSTRLGNQPQHF. CDR3 in DNA: TGCGCCAGCAGCCAGAGCAGGGACAGTACAAGATTGGGCAATCAGCCCCAGCATTTT. The chain employs TRBV4-1 and TRBJ1-5; 7 nucleotides match TRBD1. The V segment lost 3 bases and the J segment 2 bases; nucleotides outside the gene matches: 16. The CDR3 runs 19 residues. Germline assignment: CDR1 MGHRA and CDR2 YSYEKL.

In regard to this clone: This same CDR3 is encoded by further DNA sequences in the sample. CDR3 in amino acids: CASSLATVNTEAFF. CDR3 DNA: TGTGCCAGCAGCTTGGCTACAGTGAACACTGAAGCTTTCTTT. The gene calls are TRBV5-6 and TRBJ1-1, with unresolved D. The CDR3 length is 14 residues. In germline, CDR1 is SGHDT, CDR2 YYEEEE. The V and J ends lost 0 bases and 0 bases respectively, with 6 bases between them.

The chain carries TRBV7-2 and TRBJ1-6; D is unresolved. From germline, CDR1 is SGHTA and CDR2 FQGNSA. The CDR3 extends over 12 amino acids. Between the trimmed V and J ends, which lost 6 bases and 10 bases, there was a span of 10 bases. In DNA, the CDR3 is TGTGCCAGCAGATCCGCGGGGTCACCCCTCCACTTT. Protein: CASRSAGSPLHF.

The V gene is TRBV5-8, the J gene TRBJ2-3, with 12 bases matching TRBD2. V lost 4 bases and J lost 0; bases outside the gene matches: 9. The CDR3 covers 18 residues. Germline-derived CDR1 and CDR2 are SGHTS and YDEGEE. CDR3: CASSPGLAGPLSTDTQYF. CDR3 nucleotide sequence: TGTGCCAGCAGCCCGGGACTAGCGGGCCCCTTGAGCACAGATACGCAGTATTTT.

This clone was found once. The CDR3, as DNA: TGTGCCATCAGTGAACACAAGGATCCCCCGCGGGAGCAGTACTTC. This encodes CAISEHKDPPREQYF. V gene TRBV10-3 combines with J gene TRBJ2-7, with D unclear. V gave up 3 bases and J gave up 7 bases, with 19 bases separating them. CDR3 length equals 15 residues. Germline-derived CDR1 and CDR2 are ENHRY and SYGVKD.

V usage is TRBV6-5 and J usage is TRBJ2-5; a possible D gene is TRBD2 (5 bases). Germline V lookup: CDR1 MNHEY, CDR2 SVGAGI. V was trimmed by 4 bases and J by 5 bases, leaving 14 bases between them. The CDR3 is made up of 14 amino acids. The CDR3 loop reads CASSSGAGWETQYF. CDR3 in DNA: TGTGCCAGCAGTTCGGGCGCGGGCTGGGAGACCCAGTACTTC.

This chain joins TRBV10-3 and TRBJ2-3; D gene uncertain. The germline CDR1 and CDR2 sequences are ENHRY and SYGVKD. This CDR3 comprises 14 residues. The V gene lost 2 bases and the J gene lost 2 bases, with 8 bases spanning the gap. For the CDR3, the DNA is TGTGCCATCAGTGAGACAGCCGTCACAGATACGCAGTATTTT. It yields the protein CAISETAVTDTQYF.

J is TRBJ1-1 and V is TRBV7-9; TRBD1 is a possible D gene (6 bases). Germline loops: CDR1 SEHNR, CDR2 FQNEAQ (reference sequence). The CDR3 spans 14 residues. The V and J ends lost 3 bases and 3 bases respectively, with 11 bases between them. CDR3 sequence: CASSFQGSHTEAFF. The CDR3 DNA reads as TGTGCCAGCAGCTTCCAGGGGTCGCACACTGAAGCTTTCTTT.